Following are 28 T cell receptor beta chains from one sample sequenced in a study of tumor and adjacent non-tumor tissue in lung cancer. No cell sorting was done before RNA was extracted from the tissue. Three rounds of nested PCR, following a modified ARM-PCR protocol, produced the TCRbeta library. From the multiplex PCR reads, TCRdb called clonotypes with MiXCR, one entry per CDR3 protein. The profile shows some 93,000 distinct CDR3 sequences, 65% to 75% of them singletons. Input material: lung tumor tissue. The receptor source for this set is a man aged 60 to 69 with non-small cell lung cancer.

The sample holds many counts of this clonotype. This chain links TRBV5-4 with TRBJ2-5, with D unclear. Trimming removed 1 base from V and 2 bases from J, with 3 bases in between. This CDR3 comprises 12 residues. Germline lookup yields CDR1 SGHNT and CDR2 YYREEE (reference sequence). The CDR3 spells CASSLWQETQYF. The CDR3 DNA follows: TGTGCCAGCAGCTTGTGGCAAGAGACCCAGTACTTC.

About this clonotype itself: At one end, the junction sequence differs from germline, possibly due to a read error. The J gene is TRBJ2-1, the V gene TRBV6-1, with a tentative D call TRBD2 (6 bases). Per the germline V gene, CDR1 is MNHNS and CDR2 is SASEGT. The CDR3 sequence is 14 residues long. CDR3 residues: CASSKGDGGIEQFF. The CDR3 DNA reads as TGTGCCAGCAGCAAAGGGGACGGGGGAATTGAGCAATTCTTC.

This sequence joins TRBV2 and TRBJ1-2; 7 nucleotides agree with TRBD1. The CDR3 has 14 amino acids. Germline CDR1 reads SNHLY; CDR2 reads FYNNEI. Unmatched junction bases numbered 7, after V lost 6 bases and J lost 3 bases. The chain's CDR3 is CASSETGIHYGYTF. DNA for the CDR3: TGTGCCAGCAGCGAGACAGGGATCCACTATGGCTACACCTTC.

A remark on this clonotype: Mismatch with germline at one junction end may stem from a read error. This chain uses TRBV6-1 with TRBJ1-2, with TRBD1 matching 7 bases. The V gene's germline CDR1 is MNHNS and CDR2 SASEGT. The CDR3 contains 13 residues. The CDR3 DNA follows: TGTGCCAGCAGGTTAGGGGGCGACTATTGCTACACCTTC. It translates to CASRLGGDYCYTF.

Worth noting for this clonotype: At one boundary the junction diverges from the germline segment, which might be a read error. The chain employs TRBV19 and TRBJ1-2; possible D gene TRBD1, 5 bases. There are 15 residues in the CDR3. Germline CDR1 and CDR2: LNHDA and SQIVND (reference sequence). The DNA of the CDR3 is TGTGCCAGTAGTTCAGACAGCTGGTCGAACTATGGCCACACCTTC. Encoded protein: CASSSDSWSNYGHTF.

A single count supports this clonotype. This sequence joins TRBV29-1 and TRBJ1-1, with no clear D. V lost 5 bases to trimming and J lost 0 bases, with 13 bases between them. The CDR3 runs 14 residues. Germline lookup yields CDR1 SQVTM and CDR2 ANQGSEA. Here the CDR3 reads CSVNDWVVNTEAFF. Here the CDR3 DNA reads TGCAGCGTTAACGACTGGGTGGTGAACACTGAAGCTTTCTTT.

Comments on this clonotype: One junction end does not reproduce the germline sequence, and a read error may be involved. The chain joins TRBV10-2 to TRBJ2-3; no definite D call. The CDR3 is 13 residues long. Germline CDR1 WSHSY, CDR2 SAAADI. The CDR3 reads CAISDLRTDTQYF. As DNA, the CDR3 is TGCGCCATCAGTGATTTGCGGACCGACACGCAGTATTTT.

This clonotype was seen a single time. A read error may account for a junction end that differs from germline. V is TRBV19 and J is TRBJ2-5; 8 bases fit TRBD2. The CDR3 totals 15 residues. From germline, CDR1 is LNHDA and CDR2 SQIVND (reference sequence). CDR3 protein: CAGSIAGGWGETQYF. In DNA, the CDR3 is TGTGCCGGTAGTATCGCGGGAGGCTGGGGAGAGACCCAGTACTTC.

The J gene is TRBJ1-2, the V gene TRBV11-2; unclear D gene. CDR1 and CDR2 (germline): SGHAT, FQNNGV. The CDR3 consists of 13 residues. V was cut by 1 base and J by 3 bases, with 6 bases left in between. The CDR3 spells CASSLATDYGYTF. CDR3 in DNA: TGTGCCAGCAGCTTAGCTACAGACTATGGCTACACCTTC.

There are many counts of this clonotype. Written as DNA, the CDR3 is TGTGCCAGCAGCTTGAAAGCTGGCCCTATTGAAAAACTGTTTTTT. Translated: CASSLKAGPIEKLFF. This chain links TRBV7-9 with TRBJ1-4; D is uncertain. This CDR3 is built from 15 residues. Trimming shortened V by 3 bases and J by 7 bases, and 15 bases separated the two germline ends. The germline gives CDR1 SEHNR, CDR2 FQNEAQ (reference sequence).

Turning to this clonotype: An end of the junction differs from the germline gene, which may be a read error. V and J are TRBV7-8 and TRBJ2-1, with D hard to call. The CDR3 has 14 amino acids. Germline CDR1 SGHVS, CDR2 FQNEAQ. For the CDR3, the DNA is TGTGCCAGAAGCTTAGAGGTCTCCTACAATGAGCAGTTCTTC. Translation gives CARSLEVSYNEQFF.

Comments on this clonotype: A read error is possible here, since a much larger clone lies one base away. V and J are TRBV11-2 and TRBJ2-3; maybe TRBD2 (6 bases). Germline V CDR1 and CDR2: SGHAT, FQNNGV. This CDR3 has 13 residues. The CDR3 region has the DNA TGTGCCAGCAGCTTAGGGTGGCGGGATAGGCAGTATTTT. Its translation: CASSLGWRDRQYF.

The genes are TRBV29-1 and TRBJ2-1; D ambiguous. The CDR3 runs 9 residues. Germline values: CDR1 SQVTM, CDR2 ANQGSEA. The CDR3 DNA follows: TGCAGGGTTAGGAATGAGCAGTTCTTC. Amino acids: CRVRNEQFF.

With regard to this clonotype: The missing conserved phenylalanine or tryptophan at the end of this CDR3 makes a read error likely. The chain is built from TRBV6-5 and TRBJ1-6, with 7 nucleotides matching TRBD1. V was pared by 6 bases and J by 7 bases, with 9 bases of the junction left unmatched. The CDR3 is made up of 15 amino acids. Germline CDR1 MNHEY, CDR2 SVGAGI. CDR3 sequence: CASRGGTVENSPLHL. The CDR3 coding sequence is TGTGCCAGCAGGGGAGGGACAGTGGAAAATTCACCCCTCCACCTT.

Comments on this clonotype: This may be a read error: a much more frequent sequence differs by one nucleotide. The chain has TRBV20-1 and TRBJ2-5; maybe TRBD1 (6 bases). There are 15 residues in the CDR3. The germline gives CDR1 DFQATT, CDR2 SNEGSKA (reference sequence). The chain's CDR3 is CSARAPGQALEAQYF. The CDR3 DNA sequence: TGCAGTGCTAGAGCCCCGGGACAAGCCTTAGAGGCCCAGTACTTC.

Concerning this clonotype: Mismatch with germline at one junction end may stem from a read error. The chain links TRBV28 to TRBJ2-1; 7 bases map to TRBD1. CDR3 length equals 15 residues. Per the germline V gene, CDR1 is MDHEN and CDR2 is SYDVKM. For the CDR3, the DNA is TGTGTCAGCAGTTATAGGGGGCGGTACTACAATGAGCAGTTCTTC. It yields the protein CVSSYRGRYYNEQFF.

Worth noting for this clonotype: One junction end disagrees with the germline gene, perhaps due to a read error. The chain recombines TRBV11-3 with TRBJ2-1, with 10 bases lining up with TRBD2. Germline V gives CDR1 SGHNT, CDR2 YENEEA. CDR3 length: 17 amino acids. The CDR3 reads CASSLEGGLADGNEQSF. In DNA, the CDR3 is TGTGCCAGCAGCTTAGAAGGCGGACTAGCGGACGGCAATGAGCAGTCCTTC. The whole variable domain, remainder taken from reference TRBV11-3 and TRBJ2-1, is EAGVVQSPRYKIIEKKQPVAFWCNPISGHNTLYWYLQNLGQGPELLIRYENEEAVDDSQLPKDRFSAERLKGVDSTLKIQPAELGDSAVYLCASSLEGGLADGNEQSFGPGTRLTVL.

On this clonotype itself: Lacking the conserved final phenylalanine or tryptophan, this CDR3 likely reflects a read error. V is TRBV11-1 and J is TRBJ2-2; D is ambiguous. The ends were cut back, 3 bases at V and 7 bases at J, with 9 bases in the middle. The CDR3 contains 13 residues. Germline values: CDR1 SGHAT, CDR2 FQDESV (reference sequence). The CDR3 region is CASSFEIIGELFL. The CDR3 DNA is TGTGCCAGCAGCTTTGAAATAATCGGGGAGCTGTTTCTT.

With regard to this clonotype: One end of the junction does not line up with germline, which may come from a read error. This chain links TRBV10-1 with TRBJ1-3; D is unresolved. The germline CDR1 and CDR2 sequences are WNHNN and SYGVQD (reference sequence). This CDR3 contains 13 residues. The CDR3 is CVSSLDLGKTIYF. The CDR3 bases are TGCGTCAGCAGTTTGGACCTTGGAAAAACCATATATTTT.

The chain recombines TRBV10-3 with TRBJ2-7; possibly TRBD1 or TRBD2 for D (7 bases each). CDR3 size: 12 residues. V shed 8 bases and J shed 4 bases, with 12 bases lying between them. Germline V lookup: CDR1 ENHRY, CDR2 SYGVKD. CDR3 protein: CAIGQGGYEQYF. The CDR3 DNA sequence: TGTGCCATCGGCCAGGGGGGGTACGAGCAGTACTTC.

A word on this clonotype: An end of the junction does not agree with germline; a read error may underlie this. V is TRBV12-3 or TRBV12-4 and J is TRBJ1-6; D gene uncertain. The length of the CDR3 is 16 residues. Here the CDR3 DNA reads TGTGTCAGCAGTCCCAGCCTGAGCTCCTATAATTCACCCCTCCACTTT. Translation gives CVSSPSLSSYNSPLHF.

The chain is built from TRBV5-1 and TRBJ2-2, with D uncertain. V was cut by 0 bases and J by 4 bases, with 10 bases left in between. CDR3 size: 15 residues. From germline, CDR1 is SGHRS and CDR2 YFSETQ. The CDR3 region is CASSLDSPGTGELFF. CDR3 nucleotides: TGCGCCAGCAGCTTGGACTCCCCGGGCACCGGGGAGCTGTTTTTT. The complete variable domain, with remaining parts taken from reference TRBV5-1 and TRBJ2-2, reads KAGVTQTPRYLIKTRGQQVTLSCSPISGHRSVSWYQQTPGQGLQFLFEYFSETQRNKGNFPGRFSGRQFSNSRSEMNVSTLELGDSALYLCASSLDSPGTGELFFGEGSRLTVL.

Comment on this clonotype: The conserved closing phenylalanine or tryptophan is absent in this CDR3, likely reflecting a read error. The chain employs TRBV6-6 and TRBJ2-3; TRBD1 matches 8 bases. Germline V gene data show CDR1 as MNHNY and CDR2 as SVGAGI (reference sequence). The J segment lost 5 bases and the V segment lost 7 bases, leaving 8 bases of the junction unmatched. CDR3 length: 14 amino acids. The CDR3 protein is CASKKGQGEDTQYL. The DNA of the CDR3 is TGTGCCAGCAAGAAAGGACAGGGTGAAGATACGCAGTATCTT.

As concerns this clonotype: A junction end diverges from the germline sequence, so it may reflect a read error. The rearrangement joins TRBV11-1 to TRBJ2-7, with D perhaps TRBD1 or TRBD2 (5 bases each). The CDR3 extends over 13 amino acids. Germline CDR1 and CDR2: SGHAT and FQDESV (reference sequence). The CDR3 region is CASSRDGTYGQYF. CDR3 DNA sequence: TGTGCCAGCAGCCGGGACGGAACCTACGGGCAGTACTTC.

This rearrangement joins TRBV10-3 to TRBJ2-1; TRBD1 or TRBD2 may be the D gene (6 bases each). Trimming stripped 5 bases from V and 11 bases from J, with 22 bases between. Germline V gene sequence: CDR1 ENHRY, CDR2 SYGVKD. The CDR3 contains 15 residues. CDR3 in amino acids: CAISPTNGGHNKQFF. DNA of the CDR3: TGTGCCATCAGTCCGACTAACGGGGGCCATAATAAGCAGTTCTTC.

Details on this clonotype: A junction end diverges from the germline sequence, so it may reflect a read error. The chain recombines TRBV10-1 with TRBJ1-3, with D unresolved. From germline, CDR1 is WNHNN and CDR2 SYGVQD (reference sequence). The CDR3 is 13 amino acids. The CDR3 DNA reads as TGCGCCAGCAGTTTGGGCCTTGGAAACACCACATATTTT. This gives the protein CASSLGLGNTTYF.

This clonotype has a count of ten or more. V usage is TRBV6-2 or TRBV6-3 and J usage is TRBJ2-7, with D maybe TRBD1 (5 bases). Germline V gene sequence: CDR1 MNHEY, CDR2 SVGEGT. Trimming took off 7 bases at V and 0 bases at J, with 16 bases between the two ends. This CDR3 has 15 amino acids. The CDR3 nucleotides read TGTGCCAGCATGGCGGCAGGGAAAAACTCCTACGAGCAGTACTTC. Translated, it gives CASMAAGKNSYEQYF.

CDR3 residues: CSATGTGGQETQYF. The CDR3 region has the DNA TGCAGTGCTACCGGGACAGGTGGCCAAGAGACCCAGTACTTC. This chain links TRBV20-1 with TRBJ2-5, with TRBD1 matching 8 bases. Germline-derived CDR1 and CDR2 are DFQATT and SNEGSKA (reference sequence). V lost 4 bases to trimming and J lost 1 base; unmatched junction nucleotides: 5. The length of the CDR3 is 14 residues.